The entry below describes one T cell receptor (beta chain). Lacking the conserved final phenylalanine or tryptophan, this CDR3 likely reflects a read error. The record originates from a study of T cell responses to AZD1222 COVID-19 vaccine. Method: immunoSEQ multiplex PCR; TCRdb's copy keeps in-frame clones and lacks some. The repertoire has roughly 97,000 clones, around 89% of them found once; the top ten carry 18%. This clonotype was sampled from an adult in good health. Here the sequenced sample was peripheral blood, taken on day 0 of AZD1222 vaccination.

The CDR3 protein is CASSDWDSPLHL. The DNA of the CDR3 is TGTGCCAGCAGTGATTGGGATTCACCCCTCCACCTT. The rearrangement uses TRBV2 and TRBJ1-6; D gene uncertain. Per the germline V gene, CDR1 is SNHLY and CDR2 is FYNNEI. The CDR3 covers 12 residues. V was clipped by 3 bases and J by 8 bases, with 5 bases between them.